Here is one TCR beta chain with its context. This sample stems from a study of blood T cell repertoires in COVID-19. Background on the study: From the United States, Italy and Spain came samples of acute and convalescent COVID-19. PBMCs, B-cell-depleted T cells, or T cells were the source of the cDNA or gDNA that made up the material.

Per germline, CDR1 SGHTA and CDR2 FQGNSA. This CDR3 is 13 amino acids long. Trimming took off 0 bases at V and 4 bases at J, with 7 bases between the two ends. During active infection, Seattle patients enrolled and were then monitored through disease. Here immunoSEQ multiplex PCR was the method, and the copy in TCRdb shows in-frame clones only, minus some. Of nearly 350,000 clones detected, more than 70% appear once; the ten largest clones hold about 7.3%. This rearrangement joins TRBV7-2 to TRBJ2-7; D not resolved. Specimen: peripheral blood. The clonotype was recovered from a woman aged 70-85 years with COVID-19, enrolled during active disease. The CDR3 loop is CASSLAPEYEQYF. For the CDR3, the DNA is TGTGCCAGCAGCTTAGCCCCCGAGTACGAGCAGTACTTC.